One and the same sample provided the 17 T cell receptor beta chains below, sequenced in a study of human T cells and chemical hapten exposure. Time point meaning: pre-sensitization, week 0. Treatment indicated: therapeutic diphenylcyclopropenone sensitization with weekly scalp DPC. MiXCR, run by TCRdb on the RACE reads, gives a single entry per CDR3 protein. The data contain 95,000 to 100,000 distinct CDR3 sequences, more than 10% of them singletons. Here the sequenced sample was whole blood, taken in connection with sensitization to the hapten diphenylcyclopropenone (DPC). The receptors shown here come from a woman in her sixties with alopecia areata. Some clones in this sample may be carry-over from other donors' samples.

Many counts were recorded for this clonotype. The rearrangement joins TRBV5-1 to TRBJ2-3; 7 positions match TRBD1. Germline trimming cut 0 bases from V and 0 bases from J; bases unmatched to any gene: 1. The germline gives CDR1 SGHRS, CDR2 YFSETQ. This CDR3 has 15 amino acids. The CDR3 DNA is TGCGCCAGCAGCTTGGGGGGACAGAGCACAGATACGCAGTATTTT. Translation: CASSLGGQSTDTQYF.

This chain uses TRBV11-3 with TRBJ2-3, with 11 bases lining up with TRBD2. Per germline, CDR1 SGHNT and CDR2 YENEEA. The CDR3 runs to 16 residues. J lost 4 bases, V lost 5 bases, and 8 bases had no gene match. DNA of the CDR3: TGTGCCAGCAGCGCCCTAGCGGGAGGTCTGGCAGATACGCAGTATTTT. This gives the protein CASSALAGGLADTQYF.

At least ten counts were recorded for this clonotype. The chain has TRBV5-6 and TRBJ2-7, with 9 bases identical to TRBD1. This CDR3 contains 14 residues. V was clipped by 4 bases and J by 3 bases; unmatched bases: 5. The germline gives CDR1 SGHDT, CDR2 YYEEEE. The CDR3 is CASSATGGIYEQYF. The CDR3 coding sequence is TGTGCCAGCAGCGCCACAGGGGGCATCTACGAGCAGTACTTC.

The table lists this clonotype with many counts. The V gene is TRBV3-1, the J gene TRBJ1-1, with TRBD1 identical over 8 bases. The J segment lost 5 bases and the V segment lost 3 bases, leaving 5 bases of the junction unmatched. Germline values: CDR1 LGHDT, CDR2 YNNKEL (reference sequence). The CDR3 has 14 residues. CDR3 protein: CASSQPTGETEAFF. The CDR3 region has the DNA TGTGCCAGCAGCCAGCCGACAGGGGAAACTGAAGCTTTCTTT.

This clonotype was counted ten times or more. This sequence joins TRBV6-2 or TRBV6-3 and TRBJ1-6; maybe TRBD1 (5 bases). The length of the CDR3 is 15 residues. V was cut by 2 bases and J by 9 bases, with 14 bases left in between. Germline V CDR1 and CDR2: MNHEY, SVGEGT. CDR3 DNA: TGTGCCAGCAGTTACCTAAGGGCAGGGCCTTCACCCCTCCACTTT. It is translated as CASSYLRAGPSPLHF.

This chain uses TRBV6-2 or TRBV6-3 with TRBJ2-3; D gene ambiguous. Trimming left V 7 bases short and J 4 bases short, with 12 bases between. Germline-derived CDR1 and CDR2 are MNHEY and SVGEGT. The CDR3 covers 13 residues. The CDR3: CASTGMDPDTQYF. The CDR3, as DNA: TGTGCCAGCACTGGGATGGATCCAGATACGCAGTATTTT.

This clonotype was counted at least ten times. The CDR3 reads CASSFDSNLAGGPYEQFF. CDR3 nucleotides: TGCGCCAGCAGCTTCGACTCCAACCTAGCGGGGGGGCCCTATGAGCAGTTCTTC. The chain combines TRBV5-1 with TRBJ2-1; TRBD2 matches 12 bases. With V trimmed by 2 bases and J by 8 bases, 14 bases remained unmatched. The CDR3 spans 18 residues. Germline V lookup: CDR1 SGHRS, CDR2 YFSETQ.

This clonotype came up a few times. This chain joins TRBV3-1 and TRBJ1-4; no firm D call. The CDR3 loop spans 17 amino acids. V was cut by 0 bases and J by 4 bases, with 15 bases left in between. The germline V gene has CDR1 LGHDT and CDR2 YNNKEL (reference sequence). CDR3 DNA sequence: TGTGCCAGCAGCCAAGATCGTTACGACGGGCTTAATGAAAAACTGTTTTTT. Amino acids: CASSQDRYDGLNEKLFF.

The chain combines TRBV30 with TRBJ1-1; possible D gene TRBD1, 5 bases. The CDR3 is 13 amino acids. Germline V gene data show CDR1 as GTSNPN and CDR2 as SVGIG (reference sequence). V shed 0 bases and J shed 4 bases, with 9 bases lying between them. CDR3 loop: CAWSVGRATEAFF. CDR3 sequence (DNA): TGTGCCTGGAGTGTAGGCAGGGCCACTGAAGCTTTCTTT.

This clonotype was recorded many times. The chain combines TRBV11-2 with TRBJ1-1; 7 bases align to TRBD1. The CDR3 consists of 14 residues. After removal of 0 bases from V and 4 bases from J, the junction contained 2 bases not matched to a gene. Germline loops: CDR1 SGHAT, CDR2 FQNNGV. CDR3 coding DNA: TGTGCCAGCAGCTTAGATCCAGGGGGCACTGAAGCTTTCTTT. Translating it yields CASSLDPGGTEAFF.

This clonotype appeared a few times. This chain links TRBV29-1 with TRBJ2-3; either TRBD1 or TRBD2 may fit D (6 bases each). Germline values: CDR1 SQVTM, CDR2 ANQGSEA. Trimming cost V 7 bases and J 4 bases, with 27 bases left between them. The CDR3 extends over 17 amino acids. For the CDR3, the DNA is TGCAGCGATTACCCACCACGGTTTGGGGGGCGCCCAGATACGCAGTATTTT. This encodes CSDYPPRFGGRPDTQYF.

The chain links TRBV6-5 to TRBJ2-1; D remains ambiguous. The V gene lost 1 base and the J gene lost 14 bases, with 15 bases spanning the gap. The germline gives CDR1 MNHEY, CDR2 SVGAGI. CDR3 length equals 13 residues. CDR3 nucleotide sequence: TGTGCCAGCAGTTACTTGGAGAGAGGAGAGGAGTTCTTC. Translating it yields CASSYLERGEEFF.

The chain carries TRBV12-3 or TRBV12-4 and TRBJ1-5; TRBD1 agrees at 10 bases. This CDR3 spans 16 amino acids. J lost 3 bases, V lost 6 bases, and 8 bases had no gene match. CDR3 in amino acids: CASRHRDRGFNQPQHF. The DNA of the CDR3 is TGTGCCAGCAGACACCGGGACAGGGGCTTCAATCAGCCCCAGCATTTT.

This clonotype was counted ten times or more. This sequence joins TRBV10-3 and TRBJ1-5, with a possible D match to TRBD1 (6 bases). Trimming stripped 3 bases from V and 1 base from J, with 10 bases between. Per the germline V gene, CDR1 is ENHRY and CDR2 is SYGVKD. There are 15 residues in the CDR3. The CDR3 sequence: CAISEGGKSNQPQHF. The DNA for the CDR3 is TGTGCCATCAGTGAAGGGGGAAAAAGCAATCAGCCCCAGCATTTT.

The table lists this clonotype with many counts. The gene calls are TRBV5-1 and TRBJ1-5; tentatively, D is TRBD1 (5 bases). From germline, CDR1 is SGHRS and CDR2 YFSETQ. V gave up 0 bases and J gave up 8 bases, with 18 bases separating them. The CDR3 runs to 16 residues. CDR3 nucleotides: TGCGCCAGCAGCTTGGGGCCCGGGGCCGGACCTGAGCCCCAGCATTTT. Its translation: CASSLGPGAGPEPQHF.

The chain carries TRBV6-5 and TRBJ2-3; D call uncertain. Trimming cost V 6 bases and J 1 base, with 14 bases left between them. CDR1 and CDR2 (germline): MNHEY, SVGAGI. This CDR3 region has 15 residues. CDR3 DNA sequence: TGTGCCAGCAGCTGGTCGGGCCTAGGCACAGATACGCAGTATTTT. This gives the protein CASSWSGLGTDTQYF.

This chain connects TRBV7-9 to TRBJ2-3; the D is unclear. The CDR3 totals 13 residues. Germline-derived CDR1 and CDR2 are SEHNR and FQNEAQ (reference sequence). The V gene lost 1 base and the J gene lost 2 bases, with 4 bases spanning the gap. The CDR3 loop is CASSLDPTDTQYF. In nucleotides, the CDR3 is TGTGCCAGCAGCTTAGACCCCACAGATACGCAGTATTTT.